A single sample is the source of the 21 T cell receptor beta chains below, sequenced in a study of cytomegalovirus exposure and HLA in healthy donors. Clones were read by immunoSEQ multiplex PCR, and TCRdb kept only the in-frame ones, dropping some. The sample has 150,000 to 200,000 clones; about 83% are singletons. The sample consisted of PBMCs. All receptors derive from a young woman in good health and CMV-seronegative.

V and J are TRBV5-1 and TRBJ2-3; no reliable D call. The CDR3 loop spans 13 amino acids. Germline-derived CDR1 and CDR2 are SGHRS and YFSETQ. V dropped 4 bases and J dropped 1 base, with 7 bases sitting between them. CDR3 coding DNA: TGCGCCAGCAGCCCTCCGGGCACAGATACGCAGTATTTT. Its translation is CASSPPGTDTQYF.

This clone was recorded only once. V usage is TRBV27 and J usage is TRBJ2-5; D might be TRBD1 (6 bases). The J call may not be correct, given that the DNA end is closer to TRBJ2-7. The CDR3 is 14 amino acids. Germline V CDR1 and CDR2: MNHEY, SMNVEV (reference sequence). In DNA form, the CDR3 reads TGTGCCAGCAGGGAACAGGGAACGGGCTACGAGCAGTACTTC. Amino acid sequence: CASREQGTGYEQYF.

The chain employs TRBV19 and TRBJ1-1; no clear D. Germline CDR1 is LNHDA and CDR2 is SQIVND (reference sequence). The CDR3 totals 14 residues. V lost 3 bases, J lost 4 bases, and 12 bases lay in between. CDR3 DNA: TGTGCCAGTAGTATTTTTGAAGGAGGCACTGAAGCTTTCTTT. Amino acid sequence: CASSIFEGGTEAFF.

Comment on this clone: One junction end disagrees with the germline gene, perhaps due to a read error. This chain links TRBV2 with TRBJ2-1, with 9 bases matching TRBD1. The length of the CDR3 is 15 residues. Germline V lookup: CDR1 SNHLY, CDR2 FYNNEI. The chain's CDR3 is CAGSEQGAGGNEQFF. CDR3 in DNA: TGTGCCGGCAGTGAACAGGGGGCGGGTGGTAATGAGCAGTTCTTC.

J is TRBJ2-5 and V is TRBV30, with 10 bases lining up with TRBD1. J gave up 4 bases and V 0 bases, and 8 bases lay outside the gene matches. Germline V gene sequence: CDR1 GTSNPN, CDR2 SVGIG (reference sequence). This CDR3 has 16 amino acids. The CDR3 DNA sequence: TGTGCCTGGAGTGTAAGGTTGGGACAGGGGAGAGAGACCCAGTACTTC. Encoded protein: CAWSVRLGQGRETQYF.

The genes are TRBV2 and TRBJ1-6, with no clear D. This CDR3 has 14 amino acids. Germline values: CDR1 SNHLY, CDR2 FYNNEI. V gave up 8 bases and J gave up 0 bases, with 8 bases separating them. CDR3 loop: CASEGSSYNSPLHF. The CDR3 DNA is TGTGCCAGCGAGGGTAGCTCCTATAATTCACCCCTCCACTTT.

The V and J genes are TRBV4-2 and TRBJ1-2; maybe TRBD1 (6 bases). CDR3 length: 16 amino acids. CDR1 LGHNA and CDR2 YNFKEQ come from the germline V gene. V was clipped by 0 bases and J by 3 bases, with 14 bases between them. As DNA, the CDR3 is TGTGCCAGCAGCCAAGATCTATTTGGACAGTACTATGGCTACACCTTC. It is translated as CASSQDLFGQYYGYTF.

J is TRBJ2-5 and V is TRBV25-1; D not certain. In germline, CDR1 is MGHDK, CDR2 SYGVNS. The CDR3 totals 15 residues. Trimming cost V 3 bases and J 1 base, with 12 bases left between them. CDR3: CASSDLTDIQETQYF. The CDR3 DNA sequence: TGTGCCAGCAGTGACCTAACAGACATCCAAGAGACCCAGTACTTC.

The chain links TRBV5-6 to TRBJ2-5, with TRBD1 matching over 9 bases. This CDR3 has 12 amino acids. The trim removed 4 bases at V and 8 bases at J, leaving 3 bases unmatched. Germline V gives CDR1 SGHDT, CDR2 YYEEEE. The CDR3 loop reads CASSPGQGTQYF. CDR3 DNA sequence: TGTGCCAGCAGCCCGGGACAGGGAACCCAGTACTTC.

V gene TRBV30 combines with J gene TRBJ2-7, with TRBD1 matching over 8 bases. V shed 3 bases, J shed 4 bases, and the junction held 14 bases outside the gene matches. The V gene's germline CDR1 is GTSNPN and CDR2 SVGIG (reference sequence). The CDR3 length is 16 residues. CDR3 residues: CAWSANDRGLTYEQYF. The CDR3 nucleotides read TGTGCCTGGAGCGCAAACGACAGGGGCTTAACTTACGAGCAGTACTTC.

CDR3 region: CASSQSGRTLHHEQFF. The CDR3 DNA reads TGTGCCAGCAGCCAGAGCGGGAGAACCCTACACCATGAGCAGTTCTTC. The V gene is TRBV5-4, the J gene TRBJ2-1; 8 positions match TRBD2. Germline V lookup: CDR1 SGHNT, CDR2 YYREEE (reference sequence). The CDR3 has 16 residues. Trimming took 4 bases from V and 8 from J; bases not matched to a gene: 14.

The chain carries TRBV7-8 and TRBJ2-2, with D possibly TRBD2 on 6 matching bases. Per germline, CDR1 SGHVS and CDR2 FQNEAQ. V was clipped by 5 bases and J by 1 base, with 14 bases between them. The CDR3 has 16 residues. CDR3 sequence reads: CASSPTSGWNTGELFF. DNA for the CDR3: TGTGCCAGCAGCCCGACCAGCGGGTGGAACACCGGGGAGCTGTTTTTT. Full variable domain (outside the CDR3, taken from reference TRBV7-8 and TRBJ2-2): GAGVSQSPRYKVAKRGQDVALRCDPISGHVSLFWYQQALGQGPEFLTYFQNEAQLDKSGLPSDRFFAERPEGSVSTLKIQRTQQEDSAVYLCASSPTSGWNTGELFFGEGSRLTVL.

The chain carries TRBV6-1 and TRBJ2-7, with D possibly being TRBD1 (5 bases). This CDR3 comprises 17 residues. The V end lost 1 base, the J end lost 3 bases, and 19 bases lay between the germline ends. Germline values: CDR1 MNHNS, CDR2 SASEGT. Written as DNA, the CDR3 is TGTGCCAGCAGTGAAGAAGTAGGGGTGGAATGGGGCTACGAGCAGTACTTC. Translating it yields CASSEEVGVEWGYEQYF.

On this clone: This sample also contains other DNA sequences that code for the same CDR3. The chain uses TRBV29-1 and TRBJ2-3; 9 nucleotides match TRBD2. The J segment lost 4 bases and the V segment lost 7 bases, leaving 9 bases of the junction unmatched. The CDR3 spans 14 residues. Germline-derived CDR1 and CDR2 are SQVTM and ANQGSEA. For the CDR3, the DNA is TGCAGCGCCGATGTGCGGGAGGGTTCAGATACGCAGTATTTT. Its protein product is CSADVREGSDTQYF.

The chain couples TRBV19 to TRBJ1-2; D remains unclear. CDR3 length equals 15 residues. The V end was cut by 4 bases, the J end by 6 bases, with 18 bases between. Germline CDR1 LNHDA, CDR2 SQIVND (reference sequence). This chain's CDR3 is CASSTRYRLEDGYTF. CDR3 in DNA: TGTGCCAGTAGTACCCGATACCGCCTCGAGGATGGCTACACCTTC. Filled out from reference TRBV19 and TRBJ1-2, the complete variable domain reads DGGITQSPKYLFRKEGQNVTLSCEQNLNHDAMYWYRQDPGQGLRLIYYSQIVNDFQKGDIAEGYSVSREKKESFPLTVTSAQKNPTAFYLCASSTRYRLEDGYTFGSGTRLTVV.

A note on this clone: One base away lies a much larger clone, so this may be a sequencing read error. Different DNA sequences within this sample yield the same CDR3. The chain couples TRBV27 to TRBJ1-5; TRBD1 matches 7 bases. The CDR3 length is 15 residues. Germline-derived CDR1 and CDR2 are MNHEY and SMNVEV (reference sequence). The V gene end was trimmed by 6 bases and the J gene end by 1 base; junction bases not matched to a gene: 6. In DNA form, the CDR3 reads TGTGCCAGCAGACCCGGGACAGCCAGCAATCAGCCCCAGCATTTT. The encoded protein is CASRPGTASNQPQHF.

Only one count was recorded for this clone. V and J are TRBV10-1 and TRBJ2-1; a weak D match, TRBD2 (5 bases). There are 14 residues in the CDR3. Trimming shortened V by 5 bases and J by 3 bases, and 11 bases separated the two germline ends. The germline V gene has CDR1 WNHNN and CDR2 SYGVQD (reference sequence). The CDR3 is CASSLTGIYNEQFF. The CDR3 nucleotides read TGCGCCAGCAGTTTAACGGGAATCTACAATGAGCAGTTCTTC.

The chain is built from TRBV5-1 and TRBJ2-5; tentative D call: TRBD1 (6 bases). Between the trimmed V and J ends, which lost 4 bases and 5 bases, there was a span of 12 bases. Germline assignment: CDR1 SGHRS and CDR2 YFSETQ. The CDR3 runs 13 residues. The CDR3 region is CASSQQGQETQYF. CDR3 coding DNA: TGCGCCAGCAGCCAACAGGGCCAGGAGACCCAGTACTTC.

J is TRBJ2-3 and V is TRBV27; unclear D gene. Trimming left V 3 bases short and J 0 bases short, with 4 bases between. The CDR3 is 13 residues long. CDR1 is MNHEY, CDR2 SMNVEV, per germline (reference sequence). The CDR3 nucleotides are TGTGCCAGCAGTTTTTATAGCACAGATACGCAGTATTTT. Its protein is CASSFYSTDTQYF.

The chain carries TRBV19 and TRBJ1-2, with D possibly TRBD1 on 5 matching bases. V was shortened by 5 bases and J by 7 bases, with 8 bases between the two germline ends. Germline lookup yields CDR1 LNHDA and CDR2 SQIVND (reference sequence). This CDR3 region has 11 residues. For the CDR3, the DNA is TGTGCCAGTAGTTTGGGGCCTGGCTACACCTTC. This codes for CASSLGPGYTF.

J is TRBJ2-2 and V is TRBV2; D is ambiguous. The germline V gene has CDR1 SNHLY and CDR2 FYNNEI. This CDR3 is 17 amino acids long. With 1 base removed from V and 3 bases from J, the gap between germline ends came to 15 bases. The CDR3 DNA reads TGTGCCAGCAGTGAAGTAACGGGTCCCTCTTACACCGGGGAGCTGTTTTTT. Protein sequence: CASSEVTGPSYTGELFF.